This T cell receptor beta chain was identified during a study of T cell clonotyping in hematopoietic cell transplantation. Study results and limitations: Few recipient clonotypes overlapped donors; over 95% were de novo at given depth. Without cell sorting, CD4 versus CD8 contributions remain unresolved. Recipient TCR diversity dropped after transplant; expanded clonotypes rose from day 30 to 180.

Generated by immunoSEQ multiplex PCR, the TCRdb table keeps only in-frame clones and is missing some. The repertoire holds around 7,500 clones, with approximately 90% as singletons. A remark on this clone: Its specificity is not known. One end of the junction varies from germline; a read error may be responsible.

Blood collection times were about day -28 and days 30, 100, 180 posttransplant. This clonotype was sampled from a female patient aged 45-65 years who had an allogeneic stem cell transplant from an unrelated donor, so the T cells may come from the graft donor. Some clones in this sample may be carry-over from other donors' samples. This specimen was PBMCs, taken 180 days after allogeneic stem cell transplant.

The DNA of the CDR3 is TGTGCCAGCAGCTTAATTAGGGGACAGGGGATTTGGTTT. Translation: CASSLIRGQGIWF. The chain has TRBV11-2 and TRBJ1-6, with 10 bases identical to TRBD1. This CDR3 comprises 13 residues. In germline, CDR1 is SGHAT, CDR2 FQNNGV.